This T cell receptor beta chain came from a study of vaccination effects on CD4 cells after COVID-19. For the study at large: Vaccine administered to participants consisted of two doses of either BNT162b2 or mRNA-1273. Findings and caveats of the study: Marked clonal contraction was seen in infection- and vaccine-induced clones late after vaccination.

About this clone itself: Its cognate antigen is unknown.

CDR1 and CDR2 (germline): SGHTS, YDEGEE. V gave up 5 bases and J gave up 2 bases; unmatched junction bases: 8. This CDR3 region has 16 residues. Expansion of antigen-specific CD4+ T cells with viral peptide pools was carried out by the ViraFEST assay before sequencing. CD4+ T cells were isolated after around 10 days of culture. Vaccinated participants had no history of SARS-CoV-2 infection and tested negative for nucleocapsid antibodies. Half of the medium was exchanged for IL-2 medium on both days 3 and 7. Sequenced by immunoSEQ multiplex PCR; TCRdb stores in-frame clones only, minus some. The sample has just under 45,000 clones, roughly four fifths seen once; the top ten hold 11%.

The chain recombines TRBV5-8 with TRBJ2-5; 11 bases align to TRBD2. The sample was CD4+ T cells from PBMCs cultured with SARS-CoV-2 spike peptides, taken before COVID-19 vaccination. The clonotype originates from a human donor who received a COVID-19 vaccine. In DNA, the CDR3 is TGTGCCAGCAGTTTCAGACTAGCGGGGACTCAAGAGACCCAGTACTTC. Its translation is CASSFRLAGTQETQYF.